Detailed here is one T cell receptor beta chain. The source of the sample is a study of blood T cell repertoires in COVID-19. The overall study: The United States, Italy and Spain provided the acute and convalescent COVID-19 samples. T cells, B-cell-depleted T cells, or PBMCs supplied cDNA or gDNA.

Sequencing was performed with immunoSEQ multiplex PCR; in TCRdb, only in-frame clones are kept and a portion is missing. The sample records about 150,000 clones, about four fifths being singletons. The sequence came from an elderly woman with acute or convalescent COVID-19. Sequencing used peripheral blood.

CDR3 nucleotide sequence: TGTGCCAGCAGTAGAGCGGGGGGCCCTTCCTACGAGCAGTACTTC. Translated, it gives CASSRAGGPSYEQYF. The V gene is TRBV6-5, the J gene TRBJ2-7; 9 positions agree with TRBD2. V lost 5 bases to trimming and J lost 1 base; unmatched junction nucleotides: 6. This CDR3 spans 15 amino acids. The V gene's germline CDR1 is MNHEY and CDR2 SVGAGI.